Listed here are 11 T cell receptor beta chains from one sample, sequenced in a study of blood T cells in healthy people across ages. A second PCR of about 6 to 11 cycles used a sample-barcoded 5' primer and a J-beta primer mix. In TCRdb, the 5' RACE reads were re-called with MiXCR into one record per CDR3 protein. The data show fewer than 2 million distinct CDR3 sequences, 39% seen once. Source material: blood. These receptors came from a human donor in good health.

The chain uses TRBV12-5 and TRBJ2-7; either TRBD1 or TRBD2 may fit D (5 bases each). Germline CDR1 is LGHNT and CDR2 is FRNRAP. This CDR3 is built from 16 residues. V was shortened by 0 bases and J by 3 bases, with 15 bases between the two germline ends. CDR3 sequence reads: CASGLVTLGAFYEQYF. CDR3 nucleotide sequence: TGTGCTAGTGGTTTGGTCACCCTCGGGGCGTTCTACGAGCAGTACTTC.

The chain is built from TRBV7-8 and TRBJ2-7; TRBD2 matches 15 bases. The trim removed 5 bases at V and 5 bases at J, leaving 10 bases unmatched. The CDR3 runs 17 residues. Per the germline V gene, CDR1 is SGHVS and CDR2 is FQNEAQ. The CDR3 DNA is TGTGCCAGCAGCCGGACTAGCGGGGGGGCAAAGGGAAACGAGCAGTACTTC. Its translation: CASSRTSGGAKGNEQYF. Variable domain in full (rest from reference TRBV7-8 and TRBJ2-7): GAGVSQSPRYKVAKRGQDVALRCDPISGHVSLFWYQQALGQGPEFLTYFQNEAQLDKSGLPSDRFFAERPEGSVSTLKIQRTQQEDSAVYLCASSRTSGGAKGNEQYFGPGTRLTVT.

This clonotype occurred a few times. The genes are TRBV28 and TRBJ2-7; tentatively, D is TRBD2 (5 bases). V lost 6 bases and J 2 bases, leaving 17 bases between the germline ends. The CDR3 loop spans 15 amino acids. Germline V gene sequence: CDR1 MDHEN, CDR2 SYDVKM. The CDR3 loop is CASSPTLGRAYEQYF. The CDR3 DNA sequence: TGTGCCAGCAGCCCCACTTTGGGGAGAGCCTACGAGCAGTACTTC.

The J gene is TRBJ1-4, the V gene TRBV6-2 or TRBV6-3; D is ambiguous. The ends were cut back, 2 bases at V and 10 bases at J, with 8 bases in the middle. The CDR3 length is 12 residues. Germline-derived CDR1 and CDR2 are MNHEY and SVGEGT. CDR3 residues: CASSYVPGKLFF. As DNA, the CDR3 is TGTGCCAGCAGTTACGTTCCGGGAAAACTGTTTTTT.

This chain uses TRBV10-3 with TRBJ2-3; no clear D. Trimming removed 2 bases at V and 2 bases at J, with 14 bases between. Germline V lookup: CDR1 ENHRY, CDR2 SYGVKD. This CDR3 has 16 residues. The CDR3 DNA reads TGTGCCATCAGTGAGAGGAGAAGGAACCCCACAGATACGCAGTATTTT. Its protein product is CAISERRRNPTDTQYF.

The CDR3 DNA reads TGCGCCAGCAGCCAAGAGGCAGGTTTCTACGAGCAGTACTTC. Encoded protein: CASSQEAGFYEQYF. The chain carries TRBV4-1 and TRBJ2-7; D gene uncertain. This CDR3 spans 14 amino acids. Germline-derived CDR1 and CDR2 are MGHRA and YSYEKL. Deletions cut 0 bases from V and 3 bases from J, with 9 bases between.

This clonotype showed up just a few times. The rearrangement links TRBV20-1 to TRBJ2-7, with TRBD1 as a possible D gene (6 bases). The CDR3 covers 13 residues. Germline V gene lookup returns CDR1 DFQATT and CDR2 SNEGSKA (reference sequence). Trimming took off 2 bases at V and 6 bases at J, with 14 bases between the two ends. CDR3 bases: TGCAGTGCTAGACTGGACAGTTTCTCCGAGCAGTACTTC. Its protein is CSARLDSFSEQYF.

V is TRBV6-5 and J is TRBJ2-3; 9 bases map to TRBD2. CDR1 is MNHEY, CDR2 SVGAGI, per germline. This CDR3 is built from 15 residues. J lost 2 bases, V lost 7 bases, and 7 bases had no gene match. CDR3 sequence (DNA): TGTGCCAGCACCTTTAGCGGGGGATCCACAGATACGCAGTATTTT. This codes for CASTFSGGSTDTQYF.

The table lists this clonotype with a few counts. The V call is TRBV20-1, the J call TRBJ1-5; 10 positions agree with TRBD1. The germline V gene has CDR1 DFQATT and CDR2 SNEGSKA (reference sequence). The CDR3 totals 15 residues. The trim removed 6 bases at V and 6 bases at J, leaving 11 bases unmatched. The CDR3 is CSAPGPTGGGQPQHF. For the CDR3, the DNA is TGCAGTGCCCCAGGTCCGACAGGGGGCGGTCAGCCCCAGCATTTT.

V is TRBV29-1 and J is TRBJ1-2; tentative D call: TRBD1 (5 bases). V shed 4 bases and J shed 6 bases, with 15 bases lying between them. CDR3 length equals 13 residues. The germline gives CDR1 SQVTM, CDR2 ANQGSEA. CDR3 protein: CSVGGGRYNGYTF. In nucleotides, the CDR3 is TGCAGCGTTGGGGGCGGAAGATATAATGGCTACACCTTC.

This clonotype was seen a handful of times. The V and J genes are TRBV4-3 and TRBJ2-7; the match to TRBD2 covers 7 bases. J gave up 7 bases and V 0 bases, and 9 bases lay outside the gene matches. The CDR3 runs to 15 residues. The germline CDR1 and CDR2 sequences are LGHNA and YSLEER. CDR3 sequence (DNA): TGCGCCAGCAGCCAAGAAAGCCGGGGGGTGGATGAGCAGTACTTC. Translation gives CASSQESRGVDEQYF.